The rows below give T cell receptor beta chains drawn from one sample of a study of T cell responses to AZD1222 COVID-19 vaccine. Libraries were prepared by immunoSEQ multiplex PCR; TCRdb keeps only in-frame clonotypes and omits some of them. The profile shows some 140,000 clones, approximately 95% of them singletons. Sequences were derived from peripheral blood, sampled 28 days after the second AZD1222 dose. Every receptor here comes from an adult who received the AZD1222 COVID-19 vaccine. Each CDR3 is given without its conserved first and last residue. Part of the rows lack a size; the others show once, few, many or a class for expanded clones.

V,size,CDR3
TRBV19,once,ASNPIQENYGYT
TRBV6-5,.,ASSYSTDGGYEQY
TRBV27,once,ASTGLRASGANVLT
TRBV11-3,.,ASSLGAGNPYNEQF
TRBV28,.,ASSSVFSGANVLT
TRBV4-2,.,ASSQGELDQPQH
TRBV5-1,.,ASSLGVALNTGELF
TRBV7-9,.,ASSSNDAAEQF
TRBV13,.,ASSLGFLGIMNTEAF
TRBV27,.,ASSLSWGVQETQY
TRBV7-9,.,ASSPQVRLVTGELF
TRBV10-1,.,AIRDRGARKYGYT
TRBV4-2,.,ASSQVLTPTGELF
TRBV6-2/TRBV6-3,.,ASSYSPELQGSTEAF
TRBV3-1/TRBV3-2,.,ASSQVLNSGANVLT
TRBV4-2,.,ASSQGQYNEQF
TRBV27,once,ASRPFQGVVNTEAF
TRBV11-3,.,ASSDSGTFYEQY
TRBV5-6,.,ASSPGPGELF
TRBV3-1/TRBV3-2,.,ASRTGATNEKLF
TRBV6-5,.,ASSYSIYGSYGYT
TRBV28,.,ASSDRTGVRETQY
TRBV5-8,.,ASSLQGGYEQY
TRBV7-8,once,ASSLLRSAGELF
TRBV30,.,AWSVTGGAYGYT
TRBV18,.,ASSLFVPGQGSEAF
TRBV10-3,once,AISPTTDGNTIY
TRBV5-1,.,ASSPQPGQGNQPQH
TRBV24-1,.,ATEGAYNSPLH
TRBV7-9,.,ASSPRRGQATTYEQY
TRBV19,.,ATQWGVNEQF
TRBV7-9,.,AGDGGFTEAF
TRBV20-1,.,SASGGDTTDTQY
TRBV6-5,.,ASSNPGQGVNGYT
TRBV6-2/TRBV6-3,.,ASSRQGYEQY
TRBV4-1,once,ASRDLFKRSGANVLT
TRBV7-2,.,ASSLPPGGGAYEQY
TRBV9,.,ASTTGSSYNSPLH
TRBV28,.,ASSALRSYT
TRBV4-1,.,ASSPILILAGGKGVVRETQY
TRBV5-1,.,ASSHSGTTYEQY
TRBV4-1,.,ASSQIGQGWYEQY
TRBV5-8,.,ASSFEIAGLYEQY
TRBV6-6,.,ASRRGNSGGMNNEQF
TRBV16,.,ASSPHLGQGPGQPQH
TRBV6-6,.,ASLMRGGTDTQY
TRBV9,.,ASSASGDTGELF
TRBV2,.,ASSGPGGLGQPQH
TRBV11-3,.,ASTLRGKWH
TRBV29-1,.,SVARGPNQPQH
TRBV9,.,ASSAYRESYT
TRBV4-1,.,ASSQNSGNTIY
TRBV7-2,.,ASSSWTGDNQPQH
TRBV4-1,.,ASSQEGQTQETQY
TRBV6-5,few,ASSYSVEGGYEQY